The next 2 T cell receptor beta chains were all read from a single sample in a study of naive and memory T cell subsets. Amplification of ligated cDNA took four PCR rounds with SP2 and nested alpha and beta constant primers. One entry per CDR3 protein, called by TCRdb with MiXCR from the 5' RACE reads. The data show roughly 48,000 distinct CDR3 sequences, approximately 4.5% seen once. TCR cDNA received a 3' ligated oligonucleotide that carried a UMI. Source of these receptors: a female donor in good health.

This clonotype was found many times. V and J are TRBV14 and TRBJ2-7; D call uncertain. CDR1 is SGHDN and CDR2 is FVKESK in the germline V gene. Trimming removed 1 base at V and 0 bases at J, with 7 bases between. The CDR3 has 14 residues. The CDR3 sequence: CASSQAPVSYEQYF. The CDR3 bases are TGTGCCAGCAGCCAAGCCCCGGTCTCCTACGAGCAGTACTTC.

This sequence joins TRBV29-1 and TRBJ1-2, with D unresolved. This CDR3 region has 13 residues. Germline V gene sequence: CDR1 SQVTM, CDR2 ANQGSEA. Trimming took 0 bases from V and 8 from J, leaving 13 bases between them. The CDR3 here is CSVEDPRRRGYTF. In nucleotides, the CDR3 is TGCAGCGTTGAAGATCCGAGGAGACGCGGCTACACCTTC.